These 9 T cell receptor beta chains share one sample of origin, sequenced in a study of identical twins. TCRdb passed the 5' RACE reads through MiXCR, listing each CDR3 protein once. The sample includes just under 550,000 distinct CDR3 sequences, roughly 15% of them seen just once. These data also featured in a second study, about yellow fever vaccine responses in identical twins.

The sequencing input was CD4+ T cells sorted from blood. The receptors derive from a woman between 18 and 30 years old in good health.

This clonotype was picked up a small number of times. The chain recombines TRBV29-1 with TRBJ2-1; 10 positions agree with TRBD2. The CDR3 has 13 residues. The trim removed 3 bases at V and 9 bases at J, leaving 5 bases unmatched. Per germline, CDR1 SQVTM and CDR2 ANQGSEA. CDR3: CSVESGRVAEQFF. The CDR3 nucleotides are TGCAGCGTTGAGAGCGGGAGGGTTGCTGAGCAGTTCTTC.

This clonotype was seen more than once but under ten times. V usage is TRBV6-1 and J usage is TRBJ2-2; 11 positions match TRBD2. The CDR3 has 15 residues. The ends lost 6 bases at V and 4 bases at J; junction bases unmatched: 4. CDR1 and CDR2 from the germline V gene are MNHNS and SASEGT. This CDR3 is CASRTGTSGTGELFF. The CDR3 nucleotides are TGTGCCAGCAGAACCGGGACTAGCGGCACCGGGGAGCTGTTTTTT.

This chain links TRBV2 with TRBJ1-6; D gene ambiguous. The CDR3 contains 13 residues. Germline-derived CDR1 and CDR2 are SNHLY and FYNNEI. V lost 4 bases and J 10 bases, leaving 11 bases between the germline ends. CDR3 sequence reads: CASSGEIESPLHF. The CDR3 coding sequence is TGTGCCAGCAGTGGGGAAATTGAATCACCCCTCCACTTT. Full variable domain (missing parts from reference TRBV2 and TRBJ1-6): EPEVTQTPSHQVTQMGQEVILRCVPISNHLYFYWYRQILGQKVEFLVSFYNNEISEKSEIFDDQFSVERPDGSNFTLKIRSTKLEDSAMYFCASSGEIESPLHFGNGTRLTVT.

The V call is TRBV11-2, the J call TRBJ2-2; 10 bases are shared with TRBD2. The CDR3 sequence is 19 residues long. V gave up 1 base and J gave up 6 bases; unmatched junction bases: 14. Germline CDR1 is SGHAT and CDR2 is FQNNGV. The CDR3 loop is CASSLGSPGTSVSAGELFF. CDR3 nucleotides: TGTGCCAGCAGCTTAGGGAGTCCCGGGACTAGCGTTTCGGCCGGGGAGCTGTTTTTT. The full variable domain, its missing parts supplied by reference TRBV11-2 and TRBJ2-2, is EAGVAQSPRYKIIEKRQSVAFWCNPISGHATLYWYQQILGQGPKLLIQFQNNGVVDDSQLPKDRFSAERLKGVDSTLKIQPAKLEDSAVYLCASSLGSPGTSVSAGELFFGEGSRLTVL.

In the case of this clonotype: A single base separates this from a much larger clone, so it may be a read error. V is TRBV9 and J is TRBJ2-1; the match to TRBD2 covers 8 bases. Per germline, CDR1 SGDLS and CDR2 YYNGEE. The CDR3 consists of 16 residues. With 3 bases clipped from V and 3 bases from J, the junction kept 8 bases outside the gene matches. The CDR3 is CASSGRLARRYNEQFF. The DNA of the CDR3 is TGTGCCAGCAGCGGACGACTAGCGAGGCGCTACAATGAGCAGTTCTTC.

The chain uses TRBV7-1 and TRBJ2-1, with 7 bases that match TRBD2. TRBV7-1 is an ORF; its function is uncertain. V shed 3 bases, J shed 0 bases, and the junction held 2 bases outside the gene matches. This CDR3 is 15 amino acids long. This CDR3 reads CASSSLADSYNEQFF. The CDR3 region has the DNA TGTGCCAGCAGCTCTCTAGCGGACTCCTACAATGAGCAGTTCTTC.

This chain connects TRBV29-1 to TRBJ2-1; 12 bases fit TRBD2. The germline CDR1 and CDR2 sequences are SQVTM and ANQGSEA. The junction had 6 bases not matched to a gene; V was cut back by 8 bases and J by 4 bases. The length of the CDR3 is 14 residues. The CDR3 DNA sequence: TGCAGCATCGGACTAGCGGGACTGTACAATGAGCAGTTCTTC. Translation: CSIGLAGLYNEQFF.

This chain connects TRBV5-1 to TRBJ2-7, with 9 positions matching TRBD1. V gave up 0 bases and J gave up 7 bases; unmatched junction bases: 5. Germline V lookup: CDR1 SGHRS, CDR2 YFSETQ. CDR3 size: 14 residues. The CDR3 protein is CASSLDRGRREQYF. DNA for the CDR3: TGCGCCAGCAGCTTGGACAGGGGGCGTCGAGAGCAGTACTTC. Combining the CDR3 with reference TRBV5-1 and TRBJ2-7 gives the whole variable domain KAGVTQTPRYLIKTRGQQVTLSCSPISGHRSVSWYQQTPGQGLQFLFEYFSETQRNKGNFPGRFSGRQFSNSRSEMNVSTLELGDSALYLCASSLDRGRREQYFGPGTRLTVT.

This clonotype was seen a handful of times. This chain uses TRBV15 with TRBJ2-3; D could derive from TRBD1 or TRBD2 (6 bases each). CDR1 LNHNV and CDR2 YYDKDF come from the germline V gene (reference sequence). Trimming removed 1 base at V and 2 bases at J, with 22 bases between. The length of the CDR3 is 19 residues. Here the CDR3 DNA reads TGTGCCACCAGCAGAGTGGGGGGAAGAACGGGACACGCCACAGATACGCAGTATTTT. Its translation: CATSRVGGRTGHATDTQYF.